Following are 27 T cell receptor beta chains from one sample sequenced in a study of T-cell reconstitution after alpha-beta-depleted transplantation in children. During its preparation, the TCRbeta library received unique molecular identifiers. Via MiXCR, TCRdb re-called the PCR reads, giving one row per CDR3 protein. The sample lists around 600,000 distinct CDR3 sequences; around 16% were seen once. The sample in question was PBMCs from the stem cell graft donor, obtained from the stem cell graft. Receptors originate from a human donor who donated a stem cell graft to a child with acute myeloid leukemia.

The rearrangement uses TRBV7-2 and TRBJ1-1; a possible D gene is TRBD1 (5 bases). Trimming left V 5 bases short and J 10 bases short, with 20 bases between. CDR3 length: 14 amino acids. Germline lookup yields CDR1 SGHTA and CDR2 FQGNSA. The chain's CDR3 is CASSTDTSRWGAFF. For the CDR3, the DNA is TGTGCCAGCAGCACGGACACCTCAAGGTGGGGAGCTTTCTTT.

This clonotype has a count of ten or more. The rearrangement links TRBV7-2 to TRBJ2-3, with 14 bases identical to TRBD2. This CDR3 is built from 16 residues. Trimming at V came to 5 bases and at J to 4 bases, leaving 5 bases not matched to a gene. The germline V gene has CDR1 SGHTA and CDR2 FQGNSA. CDR3 coding DNA: TGTGCCAGCAGCCCGACTAGCGGGGGGGCGTCAGATACGCAGTATTTT. Amino acids: CASSPTSGGASDTQYF.

This clonotype was found many times. V gene TRBV12-3 or TRBV12-4 combines with J gene TRBJ2-5; unclear D gene. Trimming shortened V by 5 bases and J by 0 bases, and 13 bases separated the two germline ends. CDR3 length equals 15 residues. The CDR3, as DNA: TGTGCCAGCAGTCCAACTCCGGGCTACCAAGAGACCCAGTACTTC. This translates into CASSPTPGYQETQYF.

This clonotype has a count of ten or more. The chain joins TRBV14 to TRBJ2-7, with D possibly matching TRBD1 (5 bases). Between the trimmed V and J ends, which lost 1 base and 0 bases, there was a span of 10 bases. CDR3 length: 15 amino acids. Germline V CDR1 and CDR2: SGHDN, FVKESK. The CDR3 here is CASSQARTFSYEQYV. CDR3 nucleotide sequence: TGTGCCAGCAGCCAAGCCCGGACATTCTCCTACGAGCAGTACGTC.

Ten or more counts support this clonotype. The chain is built from TRBV29-1 and TRBJ2-3, with a tentative D call TRBD1 (5 bases). CDR3 length: 14 amino acids. V dropped 3 bases and J dropped 2 bases, with 12 bases sitting between them. The germline CDR1 and CDR2 sequences are SQVTM and ANQGSEA. CDR3 DNA: TGCAGCGTTGAGATACAGGATGACACAGATACGCAGTATTTT. Amino acids: CSVEIQDDTDTQYF.

This clonotype was seen at least ten times. The rearrangement links TRBV20-1 to TRBJ2-1; perhaps TRBD1 as D (5 bases). V lost 5 bases and J lost 8, with 10 bases in between. This CDR3 has 11 amino acids. Per the germline V gene, CDR1 is DFQATT and CDR2 is SNEGSKA (reference sequence). The CDR3 sequence: CSALRVDEQFF. CDR3 sequence (DNA): TGCAGTGCTCTCAGGGTGGATGAGCAGTTCTTC.

This clonotype was seen only a few times. The genes are TRBV20-1 and TRBJ2-7; 9 bases match TRBD2. The CDR3 totals 13 residues. CDR1 and CDR2 (germline): DFQATT, SNEGSKA (reference sequence). Trimming cost V 6 bases and J 4 bases; bases outside gene matches: 7. In DNA, the CDR3 is TGCAGTGCCGTAGCGGGGGAATGGTACGAGCAGTACTTC. Translated, it gives CSAVAGEWYEQYF.

This clonotype was found many times. The rearrangement joins TRBV16 to TRBJ2-2; 9 bases line up with TRBD1. V was clipped by 7 bases and J by 3 bases; unmatched bases: 6. The CDR3 sequence is 15 residues long. Germline V gene lookup returns CDR1 KGHSY and CDR2 FQNENV. The CDR3 bases are TGTGCCAGCATCCGGACAGGGGCACACACCGGGGAGCTGTTTTTT. Protein: CASIRTGAHTGELFF.

The chain is built from TRBV3-1 and TRBJ2-7, with D unresolved. Germline values: CDR1 LGHDT, CDR2 YNNKEL (reference sequence). This CDR3 is built from 13 residues. V shed 0 bases and J shed 3 bases, with 6 bases lying between them. Here the CDR3 reads CASSQDYGYEQYV. In DNA form, the CDR3 reads TGTGCCAGCAGCCAAGACTACGGCTACGAGCAGTACGTC.

This clonotype was counted between two and nine times. The chain is built from TRBV12-3 or TRBV12-4 and TRBJ1-2; D is perhaps TRBD1 (6 bases). V lost 4 bases and J lost 4, with 13 bases in between. The CDR3 has 14 residues. The CDR3: CASSSGQRPYGYTF. DNA of the CDR3: TGTGCCAGCAGTTCCGGACAGCGACCCTATGGCTACACCTTC.

The J gene is TRBJ2-3, the V gene TRBV6-1; 14 bases line up with TRBD2. V shed 6 bases and J 5 bases; nucleotides not matched to a gene: 4. The CDR3 has 15 amino acids. Germline CDR1 is MNHNS and CDR2 is SASEGT. CDR3 in DNA: TGTGCCAGCAGCCGACTAGCGGGGGGGCAAGATACGCAGTATTTT. Translated, it gives CASSRLAGGQDTQYF.

This clonotype was seen repeatedly, ten times or more. One junction end disagrees with the germline gene, perhaps due to a read error. The chain combines TRBV7-2 with TRBJ1-3, with D unresolved. The CDR3 loop spans 13 amino acids. CDR1 and CDR2 (germline): SGHTA, FQGNSA. The CDR3 DNA sequence: TGTGCCAGCAGCTTAGGTGGGCGCCCAGATTACGCTTTT. This translates into CASSLGGRPDYAF.

This clonotype showed up many times. The chain carries TRBV7-2 and TRBJ2-3, with no clear D. Germline lookup yields CDR1 SGHTA and CDR2 FQGNSA. The germline V and J ends were trimmed by 2 bases and 3 bases, with 3 bases remaining between them. The CDR3 sequence is 12 residues long. Here the CDR3 reads CASSLPTDTQYF. The DNA for the CDR3 is TGTGCCAGCAGCTTACCGACAGATACGCAGTATTTT.

At least ten counts were recorded for this clonotype. This chain joins TRBV5-1 and TRBJ2-3; no clear D gene. The CDR3 covers 14 residues. The V end lost 5 bases, the J end lost 4 bases, and 14 bases lay between the germline ends. Per germline, CDR1 SGHRS and CDR2 YFSETQ. The CDR3 region has the DNA TGCGCCAGCAGGACGGCACCGACCGCAGATACGCAGTATTTT. Protein: CASRTAPTADTQYF.

This clonotype was found many times. The chain carries TRBV5-1 and TRBJ2-3; the D gene is possibly TRBD2 (5 bases). The V gene lost 0 bases and the J gene lost 0 bases, with 8 bases spanning the gap. The germline CDR1 and CDR2 sequences are SGHRS and YFSETQ. This CDR3 is built from 15 residues. CDR3 residues: CASSLGGSSTDTQYF. CDR3 in DNA: TGCGCCAGCAGCTTGGGAGGGTCTAGCACAGATACGCAGTATTTT.

The V gene is TRBV5-5, the J gene TRBJ1-6, with 8 bases matching TRBD1. V lost 0 bases, J lost 12 bases, and 11 bases stayed unmatched. The germline gives CDR1 SGHKS, CDR2 YYEKEE (reference sequence). The CDR3 consists of 16 residues. The CDR3 DNA reads as TGTGCCAGCAGCTTGGGGGAACAGGGGGGAAGTGGACCCCTCCACTTT. Translating gives CASSLGEQGGSGPLHF. Full variable domain (rest looked up from reference TRBV5-5 and TRBJ1-6): DAGVTQSPTHLIKTRGQQVTLRCSPISGHKSVSWYQQVLGQGPQFIFQYYEKEERGRGNFPDRFSARQFPNYSSELNVNALLLGDSALYLCASSLGEQGGSGPLHFGNGTRLTVT.

This clonotype was detected many times. The V and J genes are TRBV10-1 and TRBJ2-5; D perhaps matches TRBD1 (5 bases). The V and J ends lost 0 bases and 4 bases respectively, with 9 bases between them. The CDR3 loop spans 14 amino acids. Germline CDR1 is WNHNN and CDR2 is SYGVQD (reference sequence). CDR3 protein: CASSESNRGETQYF. CDR3 bases: TGCGCCAGCAGTGAGTCGAATAGGGGAGAGACCCAGTACTTC.

This clonotype was seen more than once but under ten times. The CDR3 loop is CSVEVGFSNTEAFF. The CDR3 DNA follows: TGCAGCGTTGAAGTCGGCTTCTCGAACACTGAAGCTTTCTTT. V and J are TRBV29-1 and TRBJ1-1; D is undetermined. The V end was cut by 1 base, the J end by 1 base, with 10 bases between. From germline, CDR1 is SQVTM and CDR2 ANQGSEA. The CDR3 covers 14 residues.

This clonotype has only one observation. A much more abundant neighbour one base away suggests this may be a read error. The rearrangement joins TRBV24-1 to TRBJ2-2, with D possibly being TRBD1 (6 bases). The length of the CDR3 is 14 residues. V was shortened by 5 bases and J by 7 bases, with 13 bases between the two germline ends. Per the germline V gene, CDR1 is KGHDR and CDR2 is SFDVKD. CDR3 protein: CATSVQGSDGELFF. In DNA, the CDR3 is TGTGCCACCAGTGTCCAGGGGTCGGACGGGGAGCTGTTTTTT.

This chain links TRBV7-9 with TRBJ1-4; D is perhaps TRBD1 (5 bases). Germline V gives CDR1 SEHNR, CDR2 FQNEAQ (reference sequence). The CDR3 totals 14 residues. The V end lost 6 bases, the J end lost 7 bases, and 15 bases lay between the germline ends. CDR3 protein: CASRPGTGVEKLFF. Here the CDR3 DNA reads TGTGCCAGCAGACCCGGGACGGGCGTTGAAAAACTGTTTTTT.

At least ten counts were recorded for this clonotype. The gene calls are TRBV7-2 and TRBJ2-7; D possibly corresponds to TRBD1 (5 bases). This CDR3 comprises 14 residues. Germline values: CDR1 SGHTA, CDR2 FQGNSA. V was clipped by 1 base and J by 4 bases, with 11 bases between them. The CDR3 loop is CASSLEVTAYEQYF. CDR3 sequence (DNA): TGTGCCAGCAGCTTAGAAGTGACAGCGTACGAGCAGTACTTC. The whole variable domain, remainder taken from reference TRBV7-2 and TRBJ2-7, is GAGVSQSPSNKVTEKGKDVELRCDPISGHTALYWYRQSLGQGLEFLIYFQGNSAPDKSGLPSDRFSAERTGGSVSTLTIQRTQQEDSAVYLCASSLEVTAYEQYFGPGTRLTVT.

This clonotype was counted many times. One junction end does not reproduce the germline sequence, and a read error may be involved. This chain links TRBV7-9 with TRBJ1-2, with unresolved D. CDR1 is SEHNR and CDR2 is FQNEAQ in the germline V gene (reference sequence). The CDR3 extends over 13 amino acids. Here the CDR3 DNA reads TGTGCCAGCAGTTTAGCACGAAGCTATGGCTACACCTTC. Residues: CASSLARSYGYTF.

This clonotype was recorded a few times. This chain joins TRBV20-1 and TRBJ1-5, with a weak D call TRBD1 (5 bases). CDR1 is DFQATT and CDR2 is SNEGSKA in the germline V gene (reference sequence). The germline V and J ends were trimmed by 5 bases and 2 bases, with 13 bases remaining between them. The CDR3 length is 14 residues. CDR3 nucleotide sequence: TGCAGTGCTGGCCCCGGGGGGGGCAATCAGCCCCAGCATTTT. Amino acids: CSAGPGGGNQPQHF.

The genes are TRBV12-3 or TRBV12-4 and TRBJ1-1, with unresolved D. The CDR3 contains 12 residues. V was pared by 6 bases and J by 11 bases, with 16 bases between. CDR3 nucleotides: TGTGCCAGCAGGTCGGGGATGTCGGGTGCTTTCTTT. Its protein product is CASRSGMSGAFF.

V usage is TRBV6-5 and J usage is TRBJ2-1; 7 bases are shared with TRBD2. Looked up from germline, CDR1 is MNHEY and CDR2 is SVGAGI. The CDR3 spans 14 residues. The ends lost 3 bases at V and 7 bases at J; junction bases unmatched: 6. CDR3 loop: CASSYGTGRNEQFF. The CDR3 DNA reads TGTGCCAGCAGTTATGGTACCGGGAGGAATGAGCAGTTCTTC.

This clonotype showed up just a few times. The chain links TRBV7-9 to TRBJ1-1; 7 bases line up with TRBD1. V gave up 5 bases and J gave up 4 bases; unmatched junction bases: 1. Germline V lookup: CDR1 SEHNR, CDR2 FQNEAQ (reference sequence). This CDR3 is built from 12 residues. The CDR3 sequence: CASSRTGTEAFF. In DNA, the CDR3 is TGTGCCAGCAGCCGGACAGGCACTGAAGCTTTCTTT.

There are a few counts of this clonotype. The J gene is TRBJ2-1, the V gene TRBV28; D remains ambiguous. The CDR3 sequence is 10 residues long. Germline CDR1 reads MDHEN; CDR2 reads SYDVKM. Trimming left V 8 bases short and J 8 bases short, with 7 bases between. Here the CDR3 reads CASGWDEQFF. CDR3 sequence (DNA): TGTGCCAGCGGGTGGGATGAGCAGTTCTTC. The full variable domain, completed using reference TRBV28 and TRBJ2-1, is DVKVTQSSRYLVKRTGEKVFLECVQDMDHENMFWYRQDPGLGLRLIYFSYDVKMKEKGDIPEGYSVSREKKERFSLILESASTNQTSMYLCASGWDEQFFGPGTRLTVL.